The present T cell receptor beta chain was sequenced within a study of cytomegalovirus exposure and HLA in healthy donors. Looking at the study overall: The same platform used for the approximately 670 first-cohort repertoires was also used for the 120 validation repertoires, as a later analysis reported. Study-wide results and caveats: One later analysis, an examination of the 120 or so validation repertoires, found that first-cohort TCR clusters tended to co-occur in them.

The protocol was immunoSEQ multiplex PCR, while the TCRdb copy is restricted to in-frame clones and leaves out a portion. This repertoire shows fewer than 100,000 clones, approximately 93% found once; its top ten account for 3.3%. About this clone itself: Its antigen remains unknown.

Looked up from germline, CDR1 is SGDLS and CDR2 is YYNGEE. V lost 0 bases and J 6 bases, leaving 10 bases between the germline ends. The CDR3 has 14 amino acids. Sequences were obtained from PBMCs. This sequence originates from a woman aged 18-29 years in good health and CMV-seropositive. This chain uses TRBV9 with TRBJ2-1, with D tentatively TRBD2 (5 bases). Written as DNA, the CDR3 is TGTGCCAGCAGCGTAGATCCAGCGGCCAATGAGCAGTTCTTC. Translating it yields CASSVDPAANEQFF. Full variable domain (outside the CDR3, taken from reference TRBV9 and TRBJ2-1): DSGVTQTPKHLITATGQRVTLRCSPRSGDLSVYWYQQSLDQGLQFLIQYYNGEERAKGNILERFSAQQFPDLHSELNLSSLELGDSALYFCASSVDPAANEQFFGPGTRLTVL.